The next 26 T cell receptor beta chains were all read from a single sample in a study of CD8+CD57+ T cells in acquired aplastic anemia. An expansion of CD8+CD57+ cells by flow cytometry had been shown in patients chosen for sequencing. For CDR3 and TCR beta VDJ profiling, genomic DNA was the template used. Via MiXCR, TCRdb re-called the reads, giving one row per CDR3 protein. The sample includes some 200,000 distinct CDR3 sequences, around half of them seen just once. The sequencing input was sorted CD4+, CD8+, or CD8+CD57+ T cells (not recorded which) from PBMCs. The receptors were sampled from a human donor with aplastic anemia.

The V and J genes are TRBV29-1 and TRBJ1-1, with TRBD1 matching 11 bases. This CDR3 is 14 amino acids long. The V segment lost 4 bases and the J segment 4 bases; nucleotides outside the gene matches: 5. The germline V gene encodes CDR1 SQVTM and CDR2 ANQGSEA. Here the CDR3 reads CSVVGQGAITEAFF. CDR3 bases: TGCAGCGTTGTAGGACAGGGGGCAATCACTGAAGCTTTCTTT.

This clonotype appeared many times. The chain carries TRBV11-1 and TRBJ2-5; 10 nucleotides line up with TRBD2. The CDR3 sequence is 18 residues long. V trimming: 5 bases; J trimming: 1 base; junction bases outside the gene matches: 13. Germline V gives CDR1 SGHAT, CDR2 FQDESV (reference sequence). CDR3 residues: CASSPKRGGPALQETQYF. For the CDR3, the DNA is TGTGCCAGCAGCCCCAAGCGGGGGGGCCCCGCTCTCCAAGAGACCCAGTACTTC.

This sequence joins TRBV20-1 and TRBJ2-1; 10 bases match TRBD1. This CDR3 is 12 amino acids long. The germline CDR1 and CDR2 sequences are DFQATT and SNEGSKA (reference sequence). The junction had 3 bases not matched to a gene; V was cut back by 7 bases and J by 6 bases. The CDR3 loop reads CSVWTGGNEQFF. DNA of the CDR3: TGCAGTGTTTGGACAGGGGGCAATGAGCAGTTCTTC.

This clonotype was detected ten times or more. V is TRBV2 and J is TRBJ1-1; D may be TRBD1 (5 bases). Germline-derived CDR1 and CDR2 are SNHLY and FYNNEI. V was trimmed by 8 bases and J by 3 bases, leaving 10 bases between them. The CDR3 extends over 12 amino acids. The CDR3 reads CASRLGDTEAFF. The CDR3 nucleotides are TGTGCCAGCCGGTTGGGGGACACTGAAGCTTTCTTT.

The V gene is TRBV11-2, the J gene TRBJ2-7; tentative D call: TRBD2 (6 bases). The V and J ends lost 6 bases and 2 bases respectively, with 14 bases between them. In germline, CDR1 is SGHAT, CDR2 FQNNGV. The CDR3 is 14 residues long. The CDR3: CASSQGPGAYEQYF. CDR3 in DNA: TGTGCCAGCAGTCAGGGCCCGGGAGCCTACGAGCAGTACTTC.

This CDR3 is CASSEYGTPNTEAFF. As DNA, the CDR3 is TGTGCCAGCAGTGAATATGGGACACCAAACACTGAAGCTTTCTTT. This chain joins TRBV25-1 and TRBJ1-1; D is perhaps TRBD1 (6 bases). CDR1 is MGHDK, CDR2 SYGVNS, per germline. CDR3 length: 15 amino acids. V was clipped by 0 bases and J by 2 bases, with 10 bases between them.

The sample holds a few counts of this clonotype. V gene TRBV5-6 combines with J gene TRBJ1-2; TRBD1 might be the D (5 bases). V gave up 3 bases and J gave up 3 bases, with 12 bases separating them. This CDR3 has 14 amino acids. Germline values: CDR1 SGHDT, CDR2 YYEEEE. The chain's CDR3 is CASSSAGSDYGYTF. The CDR3 bases are TGTGCCAGCAGCTCGGCAGGGAGCGACTATGGCTACACCTTC.

The rearrangement joins TRBV29-1 to TRBJ1-1; TRBD1 matches 10 bases. The V gene's germline CDR1 is SQVTM and CDR2 ANQGSEA. The CDR3 covers 17 residues. J lost 0 bases, V lost 4 bases, and 11 bases had no gene match. Here the CDR3 DNA reads TGCAGCGTTGGGAGCCCACCGGGACAGGGGATGAACACTGAAGCTTTCTTT. Translating it yields CSVGSPPGQGMNTEAFF.

The V and J genes are TRBV15 and TRBJ2-1; 7 bases match TRBD1. Germline V gives CDR1 LNHNV, CDR2 YYDKDF (reference sequence). J was trimmed by 3 bases and V by 1 base; bases with no gene match: 12. There are 18 residues in the CDR3. The CDR3 bases are TGTGCCACCAGCAGAGGATCCTTTGGGACAGTAGACTACAATGAGCAGTTCTTC. Translated, it gives CATSRGSFGTVDYNEQFF.

The V gene is TRBV15, the J gene TRBJ1-2; D is unresolved. V lost 3 bases and J 0 bases, leaving 11 bases between the germline ends. Germline-derived CDR1 and CDR2 are LNHNV and YYDKDF (reference sequence). The CDR3 has 15 amino acids. CDR3: CATSSPAIANYGYTF. CDR3 nucleotides: TGTGCCACCAGCAGCCCGGCAATAGCTAACTATGGCTACACCTTC. Using reference TRBV15 and TRBJ1-2 for the parts outside the CDR3, the full variable domain is DAMVIQNPRYQVTQFGKPVTLSCSQTLNHNVMYWYQQKSSQAPKLLFHYYDKDFNNEADTPDNFQSRRPNTSFCFLDIRSPGLGDTAMYLCATSSPAIANYGYTFGSGTRLTVV.

As concerns this clonotype: A much larger clone lies one base from this, so it may be a read error. The chain recombines TRBV30 with TRBJ1-1, with D uncertain. This CDR3 is built from 11 residues. Trimming left V 0 bases short and J 6 bases short, with 5 bases between. Germline V CDR1 and CDR2: GTSNPN, SVGIG (reference sequence). The CDR3 DNA reads TGTGCCTGGAGTGTCGGCGCTGAAGCTTTCTTT. Amino acids: CAWSVGAEAFF.

This clonotype appeared once. V usage is TRBV19 and J usage is TRBJ1-3; weak D call: TRBD1 (5 bases). Germline CDR1 and CDR2: LNHDA and SQIVND (reference sequence). Trimming removed 1 base at V and 2 bases at J, with 6 bases between. The CDR3 totals 14 residues. CDR3 region: CASSIGGTGNTIYF. Written as DNA, the CDR3 is TGTGCCAGTAGTATAGGGGGCACTGGAAACACCATATATTTT.

In the case of this clonotype: The junction departs from the called germline gene at one end, perhaps through a read error. The gene calls are TRBV10-3 and TRBJ1-1; D ambiguous. The CDR3 is 11 amino acids. CDR1 ENHRY and CDR2 SYGVKD come from the germline V gene. Written as DNA, the CDR3 is TGTGCCATCCGAAAGAACACTGAAGCTTCCTTT. It is translated as CAIRKNTEASF.

This clonotype turned up a few times. The rearrangement links TRBV15 to TRBJ2-7; D gene uncertain. Between the trimmed V and J ends, which lost 5 bases and 2 bases, there was a span of 4 bases. This CDR3 region has 11 residues. Germline CDR1 LNHNV, CDR2 YYDKDF (reference sequence). The CDR3 DNA reads TGTGCCACCAGCTCCGCCTACGAGCAGTACTTC. Protein product: CATSSAYEQYF.

This clonotype occurred a few times. At one end the junction does not follow the germline gene, possibly because of a read error. The genes are TRBV11-2 and TRBJ2-3, with 9 bases aligning to TRBD2. The CDR3 has 16 residues. Germline CDR1 is SGHAT and CDR2 is FQNNGV. The CDR3 nucleotides read TGTGCCAGCAGCGTAGAGCTAGCGGGATACACAGATACGCAGTATTTT. It is translated as CASSVELAGYTDTQYF.

This sequence joins TRBV28 and TRBJ2-7; D perhaps matches TRBD1 (6 bases). In germline, CDR1 is MDHEN, CDR2 SYDVKM. Trimming removed 5 bases at V and 1 base at J, with 12 bases between. The CDR3 is 14 residues long. The CDR3 sequence is CASSQGGRSYEQYF. The CDR3 nucleotides are TGTGCCAGCAGTCAAGGGGGACGGTCCTACGAGCAGTACTTC.

V usage is TRBV29-1 and J usage is TRBJ2-2, with TRBD1 matching 11 bases. Trimming cost V 3 bases and J 9 bases; bases outside gene matches: 6. This CDR3 comprises 14 residues. The V gene's germline CDR1 is SQVTM and CDR2 ANQGSEA. The CDR3 loop is CSVDRTGGRRELFF. The CDR3 bases are TGCAGCGTTGACCGGACAGGGGGCCGGAGGGAGCTGTTTTTT.

Concerning this clonotype itself: This clone may be a read error of a much larger clone one base away. V and J are TRBV7-8 and TRBJ1-5; D is undetermined. Germline CDR1 SGHVS, CDR2 FQNEAQ. V was clipped by 5 bases and J by 3 bases, with 14 bases between them. CDR3 length: 15 amino acids. CDR3 in amino acids: CASSVDTEVNQPQHF. As DNA, the CDR3 is TGTGCCAGCAGCGTAGATACAGAGGTCAATCAGCCCCAGCATTTT.

The chain uses TRBV7-9 and TRBJ2-7, with D perhaps matching TRBD2 (6 bases). There are 15 residues in the CDR3. V was clipped by 5 bases and J by 1 base, with 15 bases between them. In germline, CDR1 is SEHNR, CDR2 FQNEAQ (reference sequence). CDR3 amino acids: CASSPPGTGSYEQYF. CDR3 DNA: TGTGCCAGCAGCCCCCCTGGGACTGGATCCTACGAGCAGTACTTC.

This clonotype was detected many times. The V and J genes are TRBV20-1 and TRBJ2-7; possible D gene TRBD1, 6 bases. Trimming stripped 4 bases from V and 0 bases from J, with 16 bases between. The CDR3 length is 15 residues. CDR1 is DFQATT and CDR2 is SNEGSKA in the germline V gene (reference sequence). As DNA, the CDR3 is TGCAGTGCTAACCCAGGGGCAGGGAACTCCTACGAGCAGTACTTC. This translates into CSANPGAGNSYEQYF.

This rearrangement joins TRBV11-1 to TRBJ2-1, with D maybe TRBD2 (5 bases). The germline V and J ends were trimmed by 1 base and 7 bases, with 11 bases remaining between them. CDR1 SGHAT and CDR2 FQDESV come from the germline V gene (reference sequence). The CDR3 runs 14 residues. The CDR3 reads CASSLGRRQNEQFF. The CDR3 DNA is TGTGCCAGCAGCTTAGGAAGGAGGCAAAATGAGCAGTTCTTC.

This clonotype was seen a handful of times. V is TRBV10-3 and J is TRBJ1-1, with D perhaps TRBD1 (5 bases). CDR3 length: 14 amino acids. V shed 3 bases and J shed 6 bases, with 14 bases lying between them. The germline CDR1 and CDR2 sequences are ENHRY and SYGVKD. The chain's CDR3 is CAISDQGGFAEAFF. Written as DNA, the CDR3 is TGTGCCATCAGTGACCAGGGTGGTTTCGCTGAAGCTTTCTTT.

This clonotype was picked up a small number of times. The V and J genes are TRBV2 and TRBJ1-1; no firm D call. Trimming removed 6 bases at V and 1 base at J, with 9 bases between. There are 13 residues in the CDR3. CDR1 and CDR2 (germline): SNHLY, FYNNEI. The CDR3 region has the DNA TGTGCCAGCAGGCTAGGACGGAACACTGAAGCTTTCTTT. Translated: CASRLGRNTEAFF.

V usage is TRBV13 and J usage is TRBJ2-4; 7 bases map to TRBD1. V lost 5 bases to trimming and J lost 6 bases; unmatched junction nucleotides: 19. Germline V gene lookup returns CDR1 PRHDT and CDR2 FYEKMQ (reference sequence). The CDR3 covers 18 residues. The CDR3 loop is CASSGTYRDRLPGNIQYF. Here the CDR3 DNA reads TGTGCCAGCAGCGGGACCTACCGGGACAGACTGCCCGGAAACATTCAGTACTTC.

The chain links TRBV20-1 to TRBJ1-4, with a possible D match to TRBD1 (6 bases). The germline V gene has CDR1 DFQATT and CDR2 SNEGSKA (reference sequence). The CDR3 loop spans 13 amino acids. The germline V and J ends were trimmed by 5 bases and 10 bases, with 17 bases remaining between them. Here the CDR3 reads CSAHRVDDGKLFF. CDR3 nucleotide sequence: TGCAGTGCTCACAGGGTTGATGATGGAAAACTGTTTTTT.

This clonotype was counted at least ten times. The V gene is TRBV19, the J gene TRBJ2-1; D is perhaps TRBD2 (6 bases). Trimming pared 6 bases from V and 0 bases from J, leaving 18 bases between. Germline loops: CDR1 LNHDA, CDR2 SQIVND (reference sequence). The CDR3 totals 17 residues. This CDR3 is CASRRTGLQSSYNEQFF. CDR3 sequence (DNA): TGTGCCAGTAGGAGGACGGGACTCCAGAGCTCCTACAATGAGCAGTTCTTC.